The next 18 T cell receptor beta chains were all read from a single sample in a study of cytomegalovirus exposure and HLA in healthy donors (dated by TCRdb to 2016 to 2017). Libraries were prepared through the immunoSEQ multiplex PCR assay. In its TCRdb copy, this immuneACCESS table keeps in-frame sequences only and misses some clones. Where compared with another copy, unresolved V genes explain less than half of these, and the others have no known cause. Present in this sample are over 100,000 clones, 75% to 90% of which were seen just once. Jointly, the top ten make up around 1.3% of the sample. Sequencing was carried out using PBMCs. The receptor set was obtained from a woman between 18 and 29 years old in good health and CMV-seronegative.

This clone came up once. CDR3 amino acids: CASSVLAGGGRPYEQYF. DNA of the CDR3: TGTGCCAGCAGCGTGCTAGCGGGGGGCGGAAGACCCTACGAGCAGTACTTC. V and J are TRBV5-8 and TRBJ2-7; 11 bases match TRBD2. The CDR3 is 17 amino acids. V was clipped by 4 bases and J by 2 bases; unmatched bases: 11. The germline CDR1 and CDR2 sequences are SGHTS and YDEGEE.

The chain has TRBV11-2 and TRBJ2-1; TRBD2 matches 9 bases. V lost 4 bases to trimming and J lost 0 bases; unmatched junction nucleotides: 7. This CDR3 has 17 residues. From germline, CDR1 is SGHAT and CDR2 FQNNGV. The CDR3 is CASSYRLADFSYNEQFF. DNA of the CDR3: TGTGCCAGCAGCTACCGACTAGCGGATTTCTCCTACAATGAGCAGTTCTTC.

This clone was observed once. The chain has TRBV4-1 and TRBJ2-2; possibly TRBD2 for D (5 bases). Germline CDR1 MGHRA, CDR2 YSYEKL. The germline V and J ends were trimmed by 6 bases and 6 bases, with 14 bases remaining between them. The CDR3 contains 14 residues. In nucleotides, the CDR3 is TGCGCCAGCAGATTAAGCGGCATGGCCGGGGAGCTGTTTTTT. This gives the protein CASRLSGMAGELFF.

The count of this clone is one. The chain recombines TRBV7-9 with TRBJ2-2; D is perhaps TRBD2 (5 bases). The ends were cut back, 2 bases at V and 5 bases at J, with 12 bases in the middle. The germline CDR1 and CDR2 sequences are SEHNR and FQNEAQ (reference sequence). The CDR3 runs 15 residues. CDR3 protein: CASSLRGYPTGELFF. The CDR3 DNA is TGTGCCAGCAGCTTACGAGGGTACCCAACCGGGGAGCTGTTTTTT.

CDR3 coding DNA: TGTGCCAGCAGCTTGGTTCAGCGCACGGGGACTAGCGGGGTCGAGCAGTACTTC. This encodes CASSLVQRTGTSGVEQYF. This chain connects TRBV5-4 to TRBJ2-7; 13 positions agree with TRBD2. The V gene's germline CDR1 is SGHNT and CDR2 YYREEE (reference sequence). The CDR3 covers 18 residues. Trimming at V came to 0 bases and at J to 6 bases, leaving 12 bases not matched to a gene.

The V call is TRBV10-3, the J call TRBJ1-1; D gene uncertain. V shed 3 bases and J shed 0 bases, with 11 bases lying between them. Germline V CDR1 and CDR2: ENHRY, SYGVKD. CDR3 length equals 15 residues. CDR3 loop: CAISDPGNMNTEAFF. The CDR3 nucleotides are TGTGCCATCAGTGATCCGGGGAACATGAACACTGAAGCTTTCTTT.

The rearrangement uses TRBV29-1 and TRBJ2-2, with D possibly TRBD2 on 5 matching bases. V lost 4 bases and J 0 bases, leaving 9 bases between the germline ends. Germline assignment: CDR1 SQVTM and CDR2 ANQGSEA. The CDR3 totals 14 residues. CDR3 DNA: TGCAGCGTTGTTGGTAGCGCGAACACCGGGGAGCTGTTTTTT. It codes for CSVVGSANTGELFF.

V is TRBV10-1 and J is TRBJ2-1; a possible D gene is TRBD2 (5 bases). The germline gives CDR1 WNHNN, CDR2 SYGVQD (reference sequence). The germline V and J ends were trimmed by 4 bases and 4 bases, with 20 bases remaining between them. This CDR3 has 17 amino acids. The CDR3 loop is CASSAGKQPSRYNEQFF. The CDR3 nucleotides read TGCGCCAGCAGTGCCGGGAAACAACCCTCTAGATACAATGAGCAGTTCTTC.

V is TRBV18 and J is TRBJ2-1; TRBD1 aligns across 10 bases. The CDR3 is 15 residues long. CDR1 KGHSH and CDR2 LQKENI come from the germline V gene. J was trimmed by 13 bases and V by 3 bases; bases with no gene match: 12. CDR3 in DNA: TGTGCCAGCTCACCGCCTACCGGACAGGGGGGTCTTCAGTTCTTC. Translating gives CASSPPTGQGGLQFF.

This chain links TRBV4-1 with TRBJ2-5, with 10 bases fitting TRBD2. Germline V gene sequence: CDR1 MGHRA, CDR2 YSYEKL. Trimming removed 6 bases from V and 4 bases from J; junction bases left unmatched: 2. The CDR3 has 13 amino acids. The CDR3 DNA reads as TGCGCCAGCAGTTTAGCGGGAGGAGAGACCCAGTACTTC. It codes for CASSLAGGETQYF.

The chain couples TRBV18 to TRBJ2-1; 9 nucleotides agree with TRBD1. Per the germline V gene, CDR1 is KGHSH and CDR2 is LQKENI. J gave up 8 bases and V 1 base, and 9 bases lay outside the gene matches. This CDR3 contains 16 residues. The CDR3 region is CASSPLQWGQGYEQFF. Written as DNA, the CDR3 is TGTGCCAGCTCACCACTGCAGTGGGGACAGGGCTATGAGCAGTTCTTC.

The gene calls are TRBV28 and TRBJ1-6; no clear D. In germline, CDR1 is MDHEN, CDR2 SYDVKM. The CDR3 covers 15 residues. Trimming took 7 bases from V and 0 from J, leaving 10 bases between them. CDR3 sequence: CASMARRSYNSPLHF. The CDR3, as DNA: TGTGCCAGCATGGCTAGGCGCTCCTATAATTCACCCCTCCACTTT.

The chain has TRBV7-9 and TRBJ2-6; TRBD1 aligns across 8 bases. V shed 4 bases and J 4 bases; nucleotides not matched to a gene: 12. There are 18 residues in the CDR3. Germline assignment: CDR1 SEHNR and CDR2 FQNEAQ (reference sequence). CDR3: CASSSRFRQGHGANVLTF. The CDR3 DNA reads as TGTGCCAGCAGCTCCCGTTTCCGACAGGGGCACGGGGCCAACGTCCTGACTTTC.

The chain employs TRBV27 and TRBJ1-4; 9 bases are a match to TRBD1. The CDR3 has 16 residues. CDR1 and CDR2 from the germline V gene are MNHEY and SMNVEV (reference sequence). V shed 4 bases and J 8 bases; nucleotides not matched to a gene: 11. DNA of the CDR3: TGTGCCAGCAGTTCCGAACCGGGACAGGGCTGGGAAAAACTGTTTTTT. Residues: CASSSEPGQGWEKLFF.

CDR3 nucleotide sequence: TGTGCCAGTAGTATTGGACAGGTCATGGACTATGGCTACACCTTC. This codes for CASSIGQVMDYGYTF. This chain joins TRBV19 and TRBJ1-2; 7 bases align to TRBD1. The CDR3 spans 15 residues. With V trimmed by 3 bases and J by 3 bases, 7 bases remained unmatched. Germline lookup yields CDR1 LNHDA and CDR2 SQIVND (reference sequence).

J is TRBJ1-1 and V is TRBV7-8; D not certain. The CDR3 has 14 residues. The germline V and J ends were trimmed by 4 bases and 1 base, with 10 bases remaining between them. Germline V lookup: CDR1 SGHVS, CDR2 FQNEAQ. CDR3: CASSSTPGNTEAFF. The CDR3 DNA is TGTGCCAGCAGCTCCACACCGGGGAACACTGAAGCTTTCTTT.

The J gene is TRBJ1-4, the V gene TRBV4-1; TRBD1 might be the D (5 bases). Per germline, CDR1 MGHRA and CDR2 YSYEKL. The germline V and J ends were trimmed by 7 bases and 7 bases, with 16 bases remaining between them. This CDR3 spans 14 amino acids. CDR3 DNA: TGCGCCAGCACCCGGGGACCGGAGGGTGAAAAACTGTTTTTT. The encoded protein is CASTRGPEGEKLFF.

CDR3 protein: CASSGDRGLIGEKLFF. In DNA form, the CDR3 reads TGTGCCAGCAGTGGGGACAGGGGGCTGATCGGTGAAAAACTGTTTTTT. The chain recombines TRBV5-5 with TRBJ1-4, with 12 positions matching TRBD1. The V and J ends lost 5 bases and 7 bases, in that order; junction bases with no gene match: 9. The CDR3 runs 16 residues. Germline V CDR1 and CDR2: SGHKS, YYEKEE (reference sequence).